The clone carrying this T cell receptor beta chain occurred a few times. As yet, its antigen is unknown. The CDR3 consists of 17 residues. Trimming at V came to 2 bases and at J to 2 bases, leaving 7 bases not matched to a gene. The V gene's germline CDR1 is SGHDN and CDR2 FVKESK. The data were taken from a study of tumor-infiltrating lymphocytes in primary liver carcinoma. A primer in the constant region served to generate TCR beta cDNA from approximately 460 ng of total RNA. Three rounds of nested multiplex PCR with slightly modified ARM-PCR produced TCR beta libraries. Each of the first two PCR rounds ran about 9 cycles with TRBV1-TRBV30 forward and C-beta reverse primers. TCRdb itself ran the multiplex PCR reads through MiXCR, one entry per CDR3 protein. This sample has approximately 330,000 distinct CDR3 sequences; approximately 65% occur once, and the top ten carry under 8.5%. Study-wide results and caveats: Relative to tumor region pairs, the tumor-adjacent and tumor-blood pairs showed overlap that was lower. Unsorted bulk processing meant the study did not compare CD4+ and CD8+ repertoires.

Germline DNA was extracted alongside blood RNA, which was obtained from unsorted whole blood. This sequence joins TRBV14 and TRBJ2-3; the match to TRBD2 covers 10 bases. The clonotype comes from a man between 35 and 55 years old with primary liver carcinoma and hepatitis B virus infection. The source material was peripheral blood. The CDR3 region is CASSQNGLAAYTDTQYF. Here the CDR3 DNA reads TGTGCCAGCAGCCAAAATGGACTAGCGGCATACACAGATACGCAGTATTTT.